Following are 21 T cell receptor beta chains from one sample sequenced in a study of post-analysis software for immune sequencing data. Antigens of these TCRs are unknown. TCR beta cDNA libraries had unique molecular identifiers. TCRdb redid the calling of the PCR reads with MiXCR, one entry per CDR3 protein. The table records about 800,000 distinct CDR3 sequences, roughly 29% of them present only once. Overall study results and limits: TRBV segments more frequent in patients than in controls numbered about 5 and included TRBV5-6, TRBV5-1 and TRBV20-1.

Sequenced sample: blood. Receptors originate from a girl aged 5 to 17 with multiple sclerosis.

The chain couples TRBV5-5 to TRBJ1-5, with TRBD1 matching over 7 bases. CDR3 length: 15 residues. Germline-derived CDR1 and CDR2 are SGHKS and YYEKEE (reference sequence). With 3 bases clipped from V and 4 bases from J, the junction kept 7 bases outside the gene matches. In DNA form, the CDR3 reads TGTGCCAGCAGCTCCATCGGGACAGTGAATCAGCCCCAGCATTTT. Amino acid sequence: CASSSIGTVNQPQHF.

Only a few counts were recorded for this clonotype. The genes are TRBV5-5 and TRBJ2-7, with 7 positions matching TRBD1. Germline V gene sequence: CDR1 SGHKS, CDR2 YYEKEE (reference sequence). Trimming cost V 4 bases and J 2 bases; bases outside gene matches: 12. This CDR3 has 16 residues. CDR3 protein: CASSKHRQDRTYEQYF. In nucleotides, the CDR3 is TGTGCCAGCAGCAAACATCGTCAGGACAGGACCTACGAGCAGTACTTC.

This clonotype appeared a few times. This sequence joins TRBV7-9 and TRBJ2-1; D not certain. The germline gives CDR1 SEHNR, CDR2 FQNEAQ (reference sequence). Trimming left V 7 bases short and J 0 bases short, with 10 bases between. CDR3 length equals 14 residues. This CDR3 is CASTLQSSYNEQFF. The CDR3 region has the DNA TGTGCCAGCACCCTCCAAAGCTCCTACAATGAGCAGTTCTTC.

J is TRBJ2-1 and V is TRBV19; 8 bases are shared with TRBD2. Germline V gene sequence: CDR1 LNHDA, CDR2 SQIVND (reference sequence). The CDR3 runs to 13 residues. V was pared by 3 bases and J by 9 bases, with 4 bases of the junction left unmatched. The CDR3 nucleotides are TGTGCCAGTAGTATTAAGCGGGGGAGTGAGCAGTTCTTC. Translation: CASSIKRGSEQFF.

This clonotype has just a few counts. The chain is built from TRBV7-2 and TRBJ1-4; 7 bases map to TRBD1. The CDR3 sequence is 14 residues long. The junction had 2 bases not matched to a gene; V was cut back by 0 bases and J by 7 bases. Germline values: CDR1 SGHTA, CDR2 FQGNSA. CDR3 DNA sequence: TGTGCCAGCAGCTTAGCAGGGGGCGCTGAAAAACTGTTTTTT. Its translation is CASSLAGGAEKLFF.

The chain links TRBV7-2 to TRBJ1-5; D is uncertain. The germline V and J ends were trimmed by 1 base and 2 bases, with 15 bases remaining between them. Germline V gene data show CDR1 as SGHTA and CDR2 as FQGNSA. The CDR3 contains 17 residues. CDR3 amino acids: CASSLVAGSVGNQPQHF. The CDR3 DNA reads as TGTGCCAGCAGCTTAGTTGCTGGATCCGTCGGCAATCAGCCCCAGCATTTT. Full variable domain (remainder filled in from reference TRBV7-2 and TRBJ1-5): GAGVSQSPSNKVTEKGKDVELRCDPISGHTALYWYRQSLGQGLEFLIYFQGNSAPDKSGLPSDRFSAERTGGSVSTLTIQRTQQEDSAVYLCASSLVAGSVGNQPQHFGDGTRLSIL.

In this sample, this clonotype turned up a few times. The chain joins TRBV24-1 to TRBJ2-1; D is perhaps TRBD1 (6 bases). The CDR3 runs 12 residues. Germline CDR1 and CDR2: KGHDR and SFDVKD. V lost 12 bases to trimming and J lost 8 bases, with 16 bases between them. The CDR3 loop reads CAVNRDMDEQFF. Here the CDR3 DNA reads TGTGCCGTCAATAGGGACATGGATGAGCAGTTCTTC.

This clonotype was recorded a few times. The J gene is TRBJ1-2, the V gene TRBV7-2, with D perhaps TRBD1 (5 bases). The CDR3 consists of 14 residues. Germline V gene sequence: CDR1 SGHTA, CDR2 FQGNSA. Trimming stripped 0 bases from V and 8 bases from J, with 13 bases between. CDR3: CASSLASRVGGYTF. CDR3 nucleotide sequence: TGTGCCAGCAGCTTAGCGTCCAGGGTGGGCGGCTACACCTTC.

The chain is built from TRBV6-2 or TRBV6-3 and TRBJ2-5; unclear D gene. This CDR3 region has 13 residues. Germline CDR1 reads MNHEY; CDR2 reads SVGEGT. V was clipped by 6 bases and J by 11 bases, with 19 bases between them. CDR3 protein: CASSPLSTNEQYF. The CDR3 nucleotides read TGTGCCAGCAGCCCTCTTAGCACCAATGAGCAGTACTTC.

This clonotype was detected ten times or more. The rearrangement links TRBV12-3 or TRBV12-4 to TRBJ1-2, with D perhaps matching TRBD1 (5 bases). Trimming pared 6 bases from V and 8 bases from J, leaving 10 bases between. The CDR3 consists of 11 residues. CDR3 protein: CASRERQGYTF. The CDR3 DNA reads TGTGCCAGCAGGGAGAGACAGGGCTACACCTTC.

The rearrangement joins TRBV3-1 to TRBJ2-7; D call uncertain. The germline V and J ends were trimmed by 1 base and 0 bases, with 10 bases remaining between them. CDR1 LGHDT and CDR2 YNNKEL come from the germline V gene (reference sequence). This CDR3 comprises 15 residues. CDR3 loop: CASSQGSSFSYEQYF. The CDR3 DNA reads as TGTGCCAGCAGCCAAGGGAGTTCATTCTCCTACGAGCAGTACTTC.

This clonotype was seen a handful of times. The V call is TRBV5-1, the J call TRBJ2-7; tentative D call: TRBD2 (5 bases). The V gene's germline CDR1 is SGHRS and CDR2 YFSETQ. This CDR3 is 14 amino acids long. The germline V and J ends were trimmed by 4 bases and 4 bases, with 15 bases remaining between them. For the CDR3, the DNA is TGCGCCAGCAGCCCACGAAAAGGCGGGTACGAGCAGTACTTC. This translates into CASSPRKGGYEQYF.

This clonotype came up a few times. Here the CDR3 DNA reads TGTGCCAGCTCACCACTGAGGGGAGGCTCGACCTACAATGAGCAGTTCTTC. Amino acid sequence: CASSPLRGGSTYNEQFF. V gene TRBV18 combines with J gene TRBJ2-1; tentative D call: TRBD2 (6 bases). The CDR3 extends over 17 amino acids. CDR1 and CDR2 (germline): KGHSH, LQKENI. V was shortened by 1 base and J by 2 bases, with 15 bases between the two germline ends.

The DNA for the CDR3 is TGTGCCAGCAGCTTAGATAGTGGGGGCCGTGGTGGCTACACCTTC. Its protein product is CASSLDSGGRGGYTF. The J gene is TRBJ1-2, the V gene TRBV7-2; tentative D call: TRBD1 (6 bases). Trimming took 1 base from V and 7 from J, leaving 16 bases between them. Per the germline V gene, CDR1 is SGHTA and CDR2 is FQGNSA. The CDR3 runs to 15 residues.

The table lists this clonotype with a few counts. J is TRBJ2-3 and V is TRBV29-1, with D unresolved. Looked up from germline, CDR1 is SQVTM and CDR2 is ANQGSEA. The length of the CDR3 is 13 residues. CDR3 in amino acids: CGARGLGTDTQYF. CDR3 bases: TGCGGCGCACGAGGTTTGGGCACAGATACGCAGTATTTT.

This clonotype has at least ten counts. The J gene is TRBJ2-7, the V gene TRBV11-2; D is perhaps TRBD1 (5 bases). V was trimmed by 5 bases and J by 2 bases, leaving 7 bases between them. Looked up from germline, CDR1 is SGHAT and CDR2 is FQNNGV. The CDR3 runs 12 residues. CDR3 loop: CASSTGAYEQYF. DNA of the CDR3: TGTGCCAGCAGCACAGGAGCCTACGAGCAGTACTTC.

This sequence joins TRBV7-2 and TRBJ1-5; 8 nucleotides agree with TRBD1. Germline V lookup: CDR1 SGHTA, CDR2 FQGNSA. The CDR3 spans 17 residues. V lost 6 bases and J lost 0; bases outside the gene matches: 10. CDR3 nucleotide sequence: TGTGCCAGCAGATCCGGGACAGGCTTCTATAGCAATCAGCCCCAGCATTTT. Protein: CASRSGTGFYSNQPQHF.

The V and J genes are TRBV7-9 and TRBJ2-1; TRBD1 agrees at 12 bases. The V and J ends lost 8 bases and 4 bases, in that order; junction bases with no gene match: 15. Germline V gene sequence: CDR1 SEHNR, CDR2 FQNEAQ (reference sequence). CDR3 size: 18 residues. The DNA for the CDR3 is TGTGCCAGCCAACTGTTGGGACAGGGGGCGAAGGTGTACAATGAGCAGTTCTTC. It encodes CASQLLGQGAKVYNEQFF. Based on the CDR3 plus reference TRBV7-9 and TRBJ2-1, the full variable domain is DTGVSQNPRHKITKRGQNVTFRCDPISEHNRLYWYRQTLGQGPEFLTYFQNEAQLEKSRLLSDRFSAERPKGSFSTLEIQRTEQGDSAMYLCASQLLGQGAKVYNEQFFGPGTRLTVL.

This clonotype was counted a few times. The CDR3 loop is CASSQGLAGVDNEQFF. Written as DNA, the CDR3 is TGCGCCAGCAGCCAAGGACTAGCGGGAGTGGACAATGAGCAGTTCTTC. The chain couples TRBV4-3 to TRBJ2-1, with TRBD2 identical over 12 bases. J lost 5 bases, V lost 1 base, and 3 bases had no gene match. Germline values: CDR1 LGHNA, CDR2 YSLEER. CDR3 size: 16 residues.

The chain carries TRBV3-1 and TRBJ1-1, with D possibly TRBD1 on 6 matching bases. Trimming pared 4 bases from V and 3 bases from J, leaving 18 bases between. The CDR3 sequence is 16 residues long. The germline V gene has CDR1 LGHDT and CDR2 YNNKEL (reference sequence). In DNA, the CDR3 is TGTGCCAGCAGCCCTCAGGGGAATATCTTTGACACTGAAGCTTTCTTT. Translation gives CASSPQGNIFDTEAFF.

Written as DNA, the CDR3 is TGTGCCAGTATGACCCAAATCGGCCCAGGCCACGAGCAGTACTTC. This sequence encodes CASMTQIGPGHEQYF. The rearrangement joins TRBV28 to TRBJ2-5, with unresolved D. The better agreement between TRBJ2-7 and the DNA end casts doubt on the J call. The germline V gene encodes CDR1 MDHEN and CDR2 SYDVKM. The length of the CDR3 is 15 residues.